This TCR beta chain is from a study of T cells after yellow fever vaccination. The wider study: The authors prepared low-cell-number fractions using SMART-Seq v4 Ultra Low Input.

Template switching by 5'RACE produced TCR cDNA, adding a universal primer site and UMIs. MiXCR, run by TCRdb on the 5' RACE reads, gives a single entry per CDR3 protein. The sample has 300,000 to 400,000 distinct CDR3 sequences; 8.7% are singletons. There are 16 residues in the CDR3. The J segment lost 7 bases and the V segment lost 6 bases, leaving 16 bases of the junction unmatched. CDR1 and CDR2 (germline): MGHDK, SYGVNS. The chain links TRBV25-1 to TRBJ1-2; TRBD1 matches at 8 bases. The sequences come from PBMCs, collected on the day of the first yellow fever vaccination. This receptor was obtained from a man between 18 and 35 years old who received the YFV17D yellow fever vaccine. CDR3 nucleotide sequence: TGTGCCAGCAGCAGTCCCTTACAGGGGGAGTCTGGTGGCTACACCTTC. This sequence encodes CASSSPLQGESGGYTF.